The next 31 T cell receptor beta chains were all read from a single sample in a study of identical twins' blood T cells. TCRdb independently ran MiXCR on the 5' RACE reads; one entry per CDR3 protein. The sample lists about 370,000 distinct CDR3 sequences; roughly 30% were seen once. The specimen sequenced was PBMCs. The receptor set was obtained from a woman aged 18 to 49 in good health.

The chain combines TRBV7-9 with TRBJ2-3; 10 bases align to TRBD1. The CDR3 runs to 14 residues. CDR1 and CDR2 from the germline V gene are SEHNR and FQNEAQ (reference sequence). V gave up 4 bases and J gave up 6 bases; unmatched junction bases: 4. The chain's CDR3 is CASSSRDRGDTQYF. Written as DNA, the CDR3 is TGTGCCAGCAGCTCTCGGGACAGGGGTGATACGCAGTATTTT.

The genes are TRBV5-4 and TRBJ2-1; TRBD2 agrees at 10 bases. This CDR3 contains 16 residues. The germline gives CDR1 SGHNT, CDR2 YYREEE (reference sequence). Trimming cost V 4 bases and J 4 bases; bases outside gene matches: 8. Here the CDR3 reads CASSPSGTSAYNEQFF. CDR3 in DNA: TGTGCCAGCAGCCCGTCCGGGACTAGCGCATACAATGAGCAGTTCTTC.

This clonotype has ten or more counts. The rearrangement uses TRBV28 and TRBJ2-5; no definite D call. Per the germline V gene, CDR1 is MDHEN and CDR2 is SYDVKM. The CDR3 totals 11 residues. V dropped 5 bases and J dropped 5 bases, with 6 bases sitting between them. The CDR3 coding sequence is TGTGCCAGCAGTACACGGGAGACCCAGTACTTC. Amino acid sequence: CASSTRETQYF. Full variable domain (rest looked up from reference TRBV28 and TRBJ2-5): DVKVTQSSRYLVKRTGEKVFLECVQDMDHENMFWYRQDPGLGLRLIYFSYDVKMKEKGDIPEGYSVSREKKERFSLILESASTNQTSMYLCASSTRETQYFGPGTRLLVL.

This clonotype has only a few counts. V and J are TRBV20-1 and TRBJ2-7, with D hard to call. The length of the CDR3 is 14 residues. V lost 3 bases and J 1 base, leaving 13 bases between the germline ends. Germline loops: CDR1 DFQATT, CDR2 SNEGSKA (reference sequence). CDR3 bases: TGCAGTGCTAGTCGCGGACCCTCTTCCTACGAGCAGTACTTC. This translates into CSASRGPSSYEQYF.

In the case of this clonotype: This may arise from a read error, as a much more abundant clone is one base away. The J gene is TRBJ1-1, the V gene TRBV14; D ambiguous. There are 13 residues in the CDR3. Germline V CDR1 and CDR2: SGHDN, FVKESK. CDR3 protein: CAGSQDWAAEAFF. CDR3 coding DNA: TGTGCCGGCAGCCAAGATTGGGCGGCGGAAGCTTTCTTT.

Of note for this clonotype: Compared with germline, one end of the junction differs, possibly owing to a read error. The chain carries TRBV29-1 and TRBJ2-5; D call uncertain. From germline, CDR1 is SQVTM and CDR2 ANQGSEA. The length of the CDR3 is 12 residues. The DNA for the CDR3 is TGCAGTGTTGAAGCCCGATTGGAGACCCAGTACTTC. This codes for CSVEARLETQYF.

This chain links TRBV20-1 with TRBJ2-3, with D tentatively TRBD2 (5 bases). V shed 3 bases and J shed 2 bases, with 12 bases lying between them. The CDR3 is 14 residues long. CDR1 DFQATT and CDR2 SNEGSKA come from the germline V gene (reference sequence). CDR3 nucleotide sequence: TGCAGTGCTAGTTTCAGCGGATACACAGATACGCAGTATTTT. Its translation is CSASFSGYTDTQYF.

This clonotype was seen only a few times. The V call is TRBV29-1, the J call TRBJ1-1, with D hard to call. The CDR3 extends over 13 amino acids. Germline assignment: CDR1 SQVTM and CDR2 ANQGSEA. V was clipped by 7 bases and J by 3 bases, with 15 bases between them. The CDR3 is CSGRVGWDTEAFF. In DNA form, the CDR3 reads TGCAGCGGGAGAGTGGGATGGGACACTGAAGCTTTCTTT.

This clonotype was seen more than once but under ten times. This chain uses TRBV5-1 with TRBJ1-2; D gene uncertain. CDR1 and CDR2 from the germline V gene are SGHRS and YFSETQ. Deletions cut 4 bases from V and 4 bases from J, with 14 bases between. The CDR3 covers 14 residues. The CDR3 spells CASSIDRAVYGYTF. DNA of the CDR3: TGCGCCAGCAGCATAGACCGGGCCGTCTATGGCTACACCTTC.

This clonotype was detected a few times. The rearrangement links TRBV27 to TRBJ1-1; unclear D gene. V dropped 5 bases and J dropped 3 bases, with 13 bases sitting between them. The CDR3 totals 14 residues. Germline CDR1 MNHEY, CDR2 SMNVEV (reference sequence). CDR3 bases: TGTGCCAGCAGTCCCCTCGCTTTGGACACTGAAGCTTTCTTT. The encoded protein is CASSPLALDTEAFF.

The table lists this clonotype with a count of one. V and J are TRBV6-6 and TRBJ2-7; D gene unclear. V was trimmed by 9 bases and J by 0 bases, leaving 15 bases between them. Germline-derived CDR1 and CDR2 are MNHNY and SVGAGI (reference sequence). The CDR3 loop spans 14 amino acids. CDR3 sequence (DNA): TGTGCCAGAACCATGCCAGGAAGCTCCTACGAGCAGTACTTC. Translating it yields CARTMPGSSYEQYF.

The rearrangement links TRBV5-6 to TRBJ2-5, with D tentatively TRBD1 or TRBD2 (5 bases each). Germline V gene data show CDR1 as SGHDT and CDR2 as YYEEEE. Trimming took 2 bases from V and 7 from J, leaving 18 bases between them. The CDR3 spans 15 residues. CDR3 sequence: CASSFGVFHGGTQYF. The CDR3 DNA follows: TGTGCCAGCAGCTTTGGGGTCTTTCATGGGGGGACCCAGTACTTC.

This chain connects TRBV12-5 to TRBJ2-2, with 7 nucleotides matching TRBD1. CDR3 length equals 17 residues. J gave up 1 base and V 0 bases, and 5 bases lay outside the gene matches. CDR1 is LGHNT and CDR2 is FRNRAP in the germline V gene. Written as DNA, the CDR3 is TGTGCTAGTGGTTTGGTACGATGGACAGGGAACACCGGGGAGCTGTTTTTT. Amino acid sequence: CASGLVRWTGNTGELFF. The variable domain in full, with the rest retrieved from reference TRBV12-5 and TRBJ2-2, is DARVTQTPRHKVTEMGQEVTMRCQPILGHNTVFWYRQTMMQGLELLAYFRNRAPLDDSGMPKDRFSAEMPDATLATLKIQPSEPRDSAVYFCASGLVRWTGNTGELFFGEGSRLTVL.

The sample holds a few counts of this clonotype. The J gene is TRBJ2-1, the V gene TRBV7-3; the D is unclear. CDR1 SGHTA and CDR2 FQGTGA come from the germline V gene. CDR3 size: 16 residues. The V gene lost 5 bases and the J gene lost 0 bases, with 14 bases spanning the gap. CDR3 sequence: CASSIAKGLSYNEQFF. The CDR3 region has the DNA TGTGCCAGCAGCATCGCCAAGGGTCTCTCCTACAATGAGCAGTTCTTC.

In its sample, this clonotype was seen many times. The chain is built from TRBV2 and TRBJ1-4; 10 bases are shared with TRBD1. The CDR3 runs 15 residues. From germline, CDR1 is SNHLY and CDR2 FYNNEI. After removal of 10 bases from V and 8 bases from J, the junction contained 13 bases not matched to a gene. CDR3 sequence reads: CATDRDRGTGEKLFF. The CDR3 region has the DNA TGTGCCACCGACCGGGACAGGGGCACTGGGGAAAAACTGTTTTTT.

This chain links TRBV6-6 with TRBJ2-7; 7 bases agree with TRBD1. Looked up from germline, CDR1 is MNHNY and CDR2 is SVGAGI (reference sequence). V was clipped by 6 bases and J by 7 bases; unmatched bases: 12. This CDR3 comprises 14 residues. The CDR3 DNA reads TGTGCCAGCAGGGACCGGGACAGCACGGGAGAGCAGTACTTC. Its protein is CASRDRDSTGEQYF.

This clonotype occurred many times. The chain recombines TRBV27 with TRBJ1-1; 8 nucleotides agree with TRBD1. The CDR3 runs to 16 residues. Per the germline V gene, CDR1 is MNHEY and CDR2 is SMNVEV (reference sequence). Trimming at V came to 4 bases and at J to 2 bases, leaving 9 bases not matched to a gene. The DNA for the CDR3 is TGTGCCAGCAGTTATGGACAGGGTGGGAGAAACACTGAAGCTTTCTTT. It encodes CASSYGQGGRNTEAFF.

This chain links TRBV5-1 with TRBJ1-1; D might be TRBD1 (6 bases). The CDR3 has 15 residues. V shed 0 bases and J shed 4 bases, with 13 bases lying between them. Germline CDR1 SGHRS, CDR2 YFSETQ. The CDR3 DNA is TGCGCCAGCAGCTTGGAGGTACAGGGAGCCACTGAAGCTTTCTTT. Its protein is CASSLEVQGATEAFF.

In DNA form, the CDR3 reads TGTGCCAGCAGATATATCCGAGAGGAAGATACGCAGTATTTT. It specifies CASRYIREEDTQYF. V usage is TRBV6-2 or TRBV6-3 and J usage is TRBJ2-3, with D uncertain. CDR1 MNHEY and CDR2 SVGEGT come from the germline V gene. The CDR3 spans 14 residues. V lost 6 bases, J lost 5 bases, and 15 bases lay in between.

V gene TRBV18 combines with J gene TRBJ1-1, with D hard to call. The germline CDR1 and CDR2 sequences are KGHSH and LQKENI. Trimming stripped 3 bases from V and 0 bases from J, with 8 bases between. The CDR3 is 14 amino acids. CDR3 nucleotides: TGTGCCAGCTCACCGGAGGGAATGAACACTGAAGCTTTCTTT. Its protein is CASSPEGMNTEAFF.

This sequence joins TRBV12-5 and TRBJ2-2; the match to TRBD2 covers 8 bases. Germline V gene sequence: CDR1 LGHNT, CDR2 FRNRAP. Trimming removed 7 bases from V and 1 base from J; junction bases left unmatched: 5. This CDR3 region has 15 residues. Here the CDR3 reads CASALLAVNTGELFF. The CDR3 nucleotides are TGTGCTAGTGCCTTACTAGCGGTGAACACCGGGGAGCTGTTTTTT.

This clonotype has only a few counts. The rearrangement joins TRBV7-9 to TRBJ1-3; D gene ambiguous. V was clipped by 10 bases and J by 5 bases, with 12 bases between them. Per the germline V gene, CDR1 is SEHNR and CDR2 is FQNEAQ (reference sequence). This CDR3 comprises 12 residues. CDR3 DNA: TGTGCCACAACCGATAACCGAAACACCATATATTTT. Its translation: CATTDNRNTIYF.

The V and J genes are TRBV6-5 and TRBJ1-2; no reliable D call. Germline CDR1 MNHEY, CDR2 SVGAGI. V was trimmed by 6 bases and J by 5 bases, leaving 19 bases between them. CDR3 length: 15 residues. The CDR3 protein is CASRLGRQSYYGYTF. The DNA of the CDR3 is TGTGCCAGCAGACTCGGACGGCAAAGTTATTATGGCTACACCTTC.

This chain uses TRBV11-2 with TRBJ2-3; 8 bases line up with TRBD1. Germline V gene data show CDR1 as SGHAT and CDR2 as FQNNGV. CDR3 size: 15 residues. With 1 base clipped from V and 3 bases from J, the junction kept 3 bases outside the gene matches. DNA of the CDR3: TGTGCCAGCAGCTTAGTGACAGGGGTAACAGATACGCAGTATTTT. Translated, it gives CASSLVTGVTDTQYF.

This clonotype was seen only a few times. CDR3 sequence reads: CASSLARRGEAFF. CDR3 bases: TGTGCCAGCAGTTTAGCTAGGAGGGGTGAAGCTTTCTTT. V is TRBV12-3 or TRBV12-4 and J is TRBJ1-1; D is perhaps TRBD1 (5 bases). Trimming removed 0 bases at V and 7 bases at J, with 9 bases between. The CDR3 spans 13 residues.

This clonotype was picked up many times. The V gene is TRBV6-2 or TRBV6-3, the J gene TRBJ1-4; the D gene is possibly TRBD1 (5 bases). CDR3 length: 17 amino acids. The V gene lost 6 bases and the J gene lost 4 bases, with 21 bases spanning the gap. Looked up from germline, CDR1 is MNHEY and CDR2 is SVGEGT. The CDR3 DNA sequence: TGTGCCAGCAGAGCCCCGGCGGGGACGCAACATAATGAAAAACTGTTTTTT. Translation: CASRAPAGTQHNEKLFF.

The chain recombines TRBV6-5 with TRBJ2-3; tentatively, D is TRBD1 (6 bases). The V end lost 5 bases, the J end lost 6 bases, and 12 bases lay between the germline ends. The CDR3 consists of 13 residues. Germline values: CDR1 MNHEY, CDR2 SVGAGI. This chain's CDR3 is CASSPRDTDTQYF. The CDR3 nucleotides are TGTGCCAGCAGTCCACGGGACACCGATACGCAGTATTTT.

The gene calls are TRBV3-1 and TRBJ2-1; D remains ambiguous. This CDR3 region has 11 residues. Trimming pared 8 bases from V and 8 bases from J, leaving 10 bases between. CDR1 is LGHDT and CDR2 is YNNKEL in the germline V gene (reference sequence). Written as DNA, the CDR3 is TGTGCCAGCGGGGTTTTGGATGAGCAGTTCTTC. Encoded protein: CASGVLDEQFF.

This clonotype was seen a single time. The chain uses TRBV3-1 and TRBJ2-3; no reliable D call. Looked up from germline, CDR1 is LGHDT and CDR2 is YNNKEL (reference sequence). The CDR3 runs to 13 residues. V was pared by 4 bases and J by 0 bases, with 5 bases between. CDR3 DNA sequence: TGTGCCAGCAGCCGAAGGAGCACAGATACGCAGTATTTT. Its translation is CASSRRSTDTQYF.

The V call is TRBV10-3, the J call TRBJ1-1; D gene unclear. The CDR3 has 14 residues. Germline CDR1 ENHRY, CDR2 SYGVKD. Trimming stripped 2 bases from V and 7 bases from J, with 14 bases between. The CDR3 loop is CAISEGRVPLEAFF. DNA for the CDR3: TGTGCCATCAGTGAGGGGAGGGTGCCTCTTGAAGCTTTCTTT.

This clonotype has just one count. The genes are TRBV19 and TRBJ2-2; 8 bases are shared with TRBD1. J gave up 6 bases and V 1 base, and 7 bases lay outside the gene matches. This CDR3 is 16 amino acids long. The V gene's germline CDR1 is LNHDA and CDR2 SQIVND (reference sequence). DNA for the CDR3: TGTGCCAGTAGTATAGCAGGGGGCGTTTTCTCCGGGGAGCTGTTTTTT. It codes for CASSIAGGVFSGELFF.